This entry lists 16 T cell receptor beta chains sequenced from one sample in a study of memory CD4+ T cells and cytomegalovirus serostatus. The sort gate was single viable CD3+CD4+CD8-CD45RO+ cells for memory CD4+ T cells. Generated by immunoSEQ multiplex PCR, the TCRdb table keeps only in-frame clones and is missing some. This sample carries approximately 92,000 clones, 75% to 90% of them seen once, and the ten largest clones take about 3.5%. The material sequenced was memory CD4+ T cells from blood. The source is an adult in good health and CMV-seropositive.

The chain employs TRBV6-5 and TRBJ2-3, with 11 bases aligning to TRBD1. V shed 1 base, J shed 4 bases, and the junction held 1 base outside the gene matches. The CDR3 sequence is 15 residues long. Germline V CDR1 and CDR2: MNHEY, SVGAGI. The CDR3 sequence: CASSYLGQGADTQYF. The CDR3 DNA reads TGTGCCAGCAGTTACTTGGGACAGGGGGCAGATACGCAGTATTTT.

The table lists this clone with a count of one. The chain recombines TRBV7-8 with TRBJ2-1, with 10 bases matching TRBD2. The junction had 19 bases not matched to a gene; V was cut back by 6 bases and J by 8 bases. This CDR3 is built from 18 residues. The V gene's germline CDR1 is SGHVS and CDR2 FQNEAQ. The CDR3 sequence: CASSPSSGRNSRYYEQFF. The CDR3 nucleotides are TGTGCCAGCAGTCCCAGTAGCGGGAGGAATAGTCGGTATTATGAGCAGTTCTTC.

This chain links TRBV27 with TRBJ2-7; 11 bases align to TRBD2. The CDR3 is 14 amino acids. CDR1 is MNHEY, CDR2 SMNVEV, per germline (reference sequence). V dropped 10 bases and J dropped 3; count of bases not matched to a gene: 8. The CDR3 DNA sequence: TGTGCCACCAGAACTAGCGGGAGTAGCTACGAGCAGTACTTC. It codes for CATRTSGSSYEQYF.

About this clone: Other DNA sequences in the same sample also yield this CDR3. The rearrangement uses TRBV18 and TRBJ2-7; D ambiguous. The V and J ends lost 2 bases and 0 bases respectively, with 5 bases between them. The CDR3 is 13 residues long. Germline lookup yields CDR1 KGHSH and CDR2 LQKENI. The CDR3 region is CASSPGISYEQYF. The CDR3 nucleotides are TGTGCCAGCTCACCAGGGATCTCCTACGAGCAGTACTTC.

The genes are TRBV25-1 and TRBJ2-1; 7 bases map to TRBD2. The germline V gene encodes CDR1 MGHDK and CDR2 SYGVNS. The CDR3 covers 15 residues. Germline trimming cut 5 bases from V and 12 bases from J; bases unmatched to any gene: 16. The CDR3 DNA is TGTGCCAGCAGTTCGCTCGGCGGGGGTCGGGCAAGGCAGTTCTTC. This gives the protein CASSSLGGGRARQFF. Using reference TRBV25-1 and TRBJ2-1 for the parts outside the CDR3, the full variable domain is EADIYQTPRYLVIGTGKKITLECSQTMGHDKMYWYQQDPGMELHLIHYSYGVNSTEKGDLSSESTVSRIRTEHFPLTLESARPSHTSQYLCASSSLGGGRARQFFGPGTRLTVL.

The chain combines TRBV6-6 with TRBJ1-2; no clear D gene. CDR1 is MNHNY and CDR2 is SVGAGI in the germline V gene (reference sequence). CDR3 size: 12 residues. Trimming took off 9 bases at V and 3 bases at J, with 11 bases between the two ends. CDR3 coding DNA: TGTGCCAGTACGGTCGGGGACTATGGCTACACCTTC. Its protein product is CASTVGDYGYTF.

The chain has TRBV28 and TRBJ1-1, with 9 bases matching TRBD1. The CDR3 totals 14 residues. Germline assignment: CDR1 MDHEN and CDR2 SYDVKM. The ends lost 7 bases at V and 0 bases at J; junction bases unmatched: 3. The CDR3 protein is CASTTGGLNTEAFF. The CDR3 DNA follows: TGTGCCAGCACGACAGGGGGTTTGAACACTGAAGCTTTCTTT.

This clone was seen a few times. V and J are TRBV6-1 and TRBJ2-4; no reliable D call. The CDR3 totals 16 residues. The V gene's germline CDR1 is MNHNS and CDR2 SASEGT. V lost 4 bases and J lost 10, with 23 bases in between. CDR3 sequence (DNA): TGTGCCAGCAGTGCCCAGGATGCATCTAAACGAGGTATTCAGTACTTC. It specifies CASSAQDASKRGIQYF.

CDR3 sequence reads: CASSPRTSGRSEQYF. Here the CDR3 DNA reads TGTGCCAGCAGCCCCAGAACTAGCGGGAGAAGCGAGCAGTACTTC. The chain links TRBV7-2 to TRBJ2-7; 11 bases agree with TRBD2. This CDR3 has 15 amino acids. With V trimmed by 5 bases and J by 6 bases, 9 bases remained unmatched. Germline CDR1 reads SGHTA; CDR2 reads FQGNSA.

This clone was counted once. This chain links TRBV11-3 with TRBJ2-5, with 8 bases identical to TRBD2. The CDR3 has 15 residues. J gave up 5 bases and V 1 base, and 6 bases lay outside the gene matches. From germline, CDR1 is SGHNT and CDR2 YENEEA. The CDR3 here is CASSLGQAGVETQYF. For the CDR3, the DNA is TGTGCCAGCAGCTTAGGGCAAGCGGGAGTGGAGACCCAGTACTTC.

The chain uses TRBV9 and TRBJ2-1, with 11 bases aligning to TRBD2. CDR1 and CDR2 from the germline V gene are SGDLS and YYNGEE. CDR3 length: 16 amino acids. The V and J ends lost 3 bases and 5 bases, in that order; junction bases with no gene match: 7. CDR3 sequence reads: CASSAGVAGGNNEQFF. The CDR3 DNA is TGTGCCAGCAGCGCGGGGGTAGCGGGAGGGAACAATGAGCAGTTCTTC.

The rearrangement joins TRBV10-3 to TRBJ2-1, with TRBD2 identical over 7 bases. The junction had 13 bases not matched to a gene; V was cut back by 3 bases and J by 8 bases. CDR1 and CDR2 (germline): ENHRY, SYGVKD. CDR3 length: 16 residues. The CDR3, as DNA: TGTGCCATCAGTGAAATCCGAGGCGGGAGCGACTATGAGCAGTTCTTC. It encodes CAISEIRGGSDYEQFF.

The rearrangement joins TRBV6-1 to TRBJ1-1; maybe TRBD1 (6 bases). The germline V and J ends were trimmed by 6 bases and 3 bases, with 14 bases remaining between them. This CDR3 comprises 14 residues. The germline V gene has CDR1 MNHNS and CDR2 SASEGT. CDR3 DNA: TGTGCCAGCAGCCCAGGACAGTCAGACACTGAAGCTTTCTTT. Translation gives CASSPGQSDTEAFF.

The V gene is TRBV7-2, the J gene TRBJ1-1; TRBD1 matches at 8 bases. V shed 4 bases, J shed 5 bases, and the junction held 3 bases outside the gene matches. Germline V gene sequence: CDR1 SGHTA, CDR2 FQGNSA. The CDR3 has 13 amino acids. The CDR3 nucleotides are TGTGCCAGCAGCTCACGGACAGGGACTGAAGCTTTCTTT. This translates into CASSSRTGTEAFF. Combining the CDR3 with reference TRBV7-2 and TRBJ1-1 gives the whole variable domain GAGVSQSPSNKVTEKGKDVELRCDPISGHTALYWYRQSLGQGLEFLIYFQGNSAPDKSGLPSDRFSAERTGGSVSTLTIQRTQQEDSAVYLCASSSRTGTEAFFGQGTRLTVV.

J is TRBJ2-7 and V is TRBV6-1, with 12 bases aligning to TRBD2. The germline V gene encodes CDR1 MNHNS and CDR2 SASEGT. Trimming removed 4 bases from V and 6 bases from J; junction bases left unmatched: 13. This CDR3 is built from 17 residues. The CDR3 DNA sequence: TGTGCCAGCAGTGGGCAGACTAGCGGGAGAACTGGAGGCGAGCAGTACTTC. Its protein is CASSGQTSGRTGGEQYF.

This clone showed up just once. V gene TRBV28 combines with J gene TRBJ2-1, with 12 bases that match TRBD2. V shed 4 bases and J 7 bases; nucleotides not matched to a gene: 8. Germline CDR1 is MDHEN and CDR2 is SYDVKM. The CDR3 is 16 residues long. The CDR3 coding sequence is TGTGCCAGCAGTTCCGCTAGCGGGAGGGCCTCGAATGAGCAGTTCTTC. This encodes CASSSASGRASNEQFF. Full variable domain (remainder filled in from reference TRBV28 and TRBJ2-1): DVKVTQSSRYLVKRTGEKVFLECVQDMDHENMFWYRQDPGLGLRLIYFSYDVKMKEKGDIPEGYSVSREKKERFSLILESASTNQTSMYLCASSSASGRASNEQFFGPGTRLTVL.